This TCR beta chain was sequenced during a study of cytomegalovirus exposure and HLA in healthy donors. Primers included in the PCR were 60 Vbeta and 13 Jbeta primers. The assay was immunoSEQ multiplex PCR, and TCRdb's table has in-frame clones only and misses some. Among approximately 100,000 clones listed, approximately 85% were seen once. For this clone: What it binds is not known.

Study results and caveats: In an earlier analysis, most TCR beta V segments were productive about 87% or about 30% of the time. Later work showed greater clonal expansion in HLA-associated TCR beta chains than in equally common others. An observed cluster of highly shared sequence variants was recorded as a likely sequencing artifact. In a later analysis, parvovirus B19, influenza, CMV and Epstein-Barr virus appeared linked to several top co-occurrence clusters.

Material: PBMCs. The sequence came from a man aged 30-40 years in good health and CMV-seronegative.

This CDR3 is CASSLDRGWTGELFF. CDR3 in DNA: TGTGCCAGCAGCTTGGACAGGGGATGGACCGGGGAGCTGTTTTTT. The chain links TRBV5-6 to TRBJ2-2; TRBD1 agrees at 7 bases. The germline V gene encodes CDR1 SGHDT and CDR2 YYEEEE. Trimming cost V 0 bases and J 5 bases; bases outside gene matches: 4. The CDR3 spans 15 residues.